This TCR beta chain was documented in a study of cytomegalovirus exposure and HLA in healthy donors (dated by TCRdb to about 2017). With respect to the entire study: According to an earlier analysis of 587 of the donors, 150 million to 200 million T cells yielded some 110 million unique TCR beta sequences and approximately 300 Gb of sequence data. An early release covering some 640 HLA-typed donors comprised about 290 gigabases of sequencing data and tens of millions of unique TCR sequences. Of the roughly 400 genotyped donors, roughly 80% fell in the genetic ancestry cluster associated with self-reported Caucasian donors. The study aimed to test whether signatures of past pathogen exposure could be identified by cataloging public T cell receptors. The study profiled the T cell repertoires of 666 subjects by immunosequencing and related them to cytomegalovirus serostatus. Along with the roughly 610-subject first cohort, a separate validation cohort of about 110 different subjects was used. The study combined high-throughput TCR immunosequencing, statistical association of individual TCRs with disease status, and machine learning to predict cytomegalovirus infection status. In a later analysis, previously published TCR beta repertoires from 600 to 850 donors were re-analyzed and high-resolution HLA genotyping was added so that TCR occurrence patterns could be studied. In the later analysis, no new phenotypic data were used to find candidate immune exposures; instead, reliance was placed on TCR beta sequences and their occurrence across donors. An earlier analysis of 587 of the donors used high-throughput TCR beta sequencing to judge whether each TCR beta V gene segment behaved as functional or pseudogenic. Alongside the repertoire data, information on donor age, sex, ethnicity and CMV serostatus was compiled. In a later genetic analysis, genome-wide SNP genotypes for about three fifths of the roughly 670 donors were used, and that subset was treated as a discovery cohort. Every repertoire in the discovery cohort had been generated on one and the same sequencing platform. HLA typing included class I and class II loci at four-digit resolution. Typing coverage varied by locus: about 620-640 donors for A, B, C, DRB1 and DQB1; around 560 for DQA1; around 610 for DPA1; approximately 450 for DPB1. About five DR-DQ haplotypes were treated as single units for association and clustering because of strong linkage in the cohort. Among almost 400 genotyped donors of the cohort, an average of approximately 240,000 unique TCR beta nucleotide sequences were sequenced per donor, around 18% of them non-productive.

The CDR3, cysteine through phenylalanine, is 14 amino acids long. Just CDR3 DNA is preserved here, 42 bases in frame from base 1. Deletion took 1 base off V and 5 bases off J, with a span of 8 bases between the germline ends. CDR1 SEHNR and CDR2 FQNEAQ were looked up in the germline V gene (reference sequence). About this clone itself: Its antigen remains undetermined. Per-nucleotide qualities are absent, and no much larger clonotype sits a single base away.

In total, roughly 710 healthy bone marrow donors made up the cohort. At the time of sampling, every cohort member was nominally healthy, though immune exposures that went unrecorded were likely present. The donor was CMV seropositive and was included in the group of 250 to 300 seropositive cohort members. Each donor provided a peripheral blood sample, and peripheral blood mononuclear cells were used for TCR beta sequencing. Genomic DNA was extracted from the blood cell samples with the Qiagen DNeasy Blood Extraction Kit. Paper-wide results and their limitations: In a later analysis, several top co-occurrence clusters were reported to appear linked to parvovirus B19, influenza, CMV and Epstein-Barr virus. Most TCR sequences were seen in very few donors, while some public TCRs were found in many individuals. A later genetic analysis reported fewer N-insertions in productive TCRs among donors in an Asian-associated ancestry cluster than the roughly 720-donor mean. Some IMGT-functional V segments, including TRBV6-2 and TRBV6-3, could not be distinguished by the 87-base-pair reads and were therefore excluded. A further reported finding was that TCR beta sequences accurately predicted the HLA-A and HLA-B alleles for most subjects in the first cohort. The cohort was sequenced for TCR beta chains only, and without alpha or paired-chain data the features that could be detected were limited. In vitro tests confirmed that three of the cytomegalovirus-associated TCR beta chains recognize cytomegalovirus antigens. A total of 150 or so TCR beta chains were listed by the study as associated with cytomegalovirus. In a later analysis, TCR association rates were found to vary across HLA loci, with the most associated TCRs seen for DRB1 alleles and the fewest for HLA-C alleles. Because some donors lacked HLA typing at each locus, the association tests relied only on the typed subset. In an earlier analysis of 587 of the donors, most TCR beta V segments appeared in productive rearrangements about 90% or about 30% of the time, broadly matching IMGT annotations. Immune exposure information for the cohort was limited to CMV serostatus. Specific HLA alleles were associated with about 17,000 TCR beta sequences at a false discovery rate of 0.05 in a later analysis. The earlier analysis of 450 to 700 of the donors excluded some 15 rarely observed V segments, including chromosome 9 orphons, because counts were too low. When HLA alleles, especially DR and DQ, strongly co-occurred, attributing TCR associations to individual alleles was difficult. The sequencing pipeline was judged likely to have produced a cluster of highly shared sequence variants as a technical artifact. A later analysis found that HLA-associated TCR beta chains were more clonally expanded and had lower generation probabilities than equally common non-associated chains. A later analysis found that most CMV-associated TCR beta chains appeared HLA-restricted, with HLA associations seemingly driven largely by CMV exposure. The authors suggested that the approach could potentially be generalized to other disease states and immunological phenotypes. In a later genetic analysis, a missense DCLRE1C variant was associated with V-gene and J-gene trimming of TCR beta chains, and the association was replicated in an independent cohort. Linkage disequilibrium might explain the correlated functional status among segregating V segments, but an unknown experimental factor could not be excluded. The classifier was reported to diagnose cytomegalovirus status with high specificity and sensitivity in both the original and validation cohorts. The presence/absence analyses assumed that sequencing depth was roughly uniform across donors, and that assumption may not be true.

The library came from the immunoSEQ multiplex PCR assay. For the multiplex PCR, a mixture combining 60 forward primers for TCR Vbeta segments and 13 reverse primers for TCR Jbeta segments was used. A multiplex PCR assay on genomic DNA amplified the CDR3 region of rearranged TCR beta genes. The amplified TCR beta libraries were sequenced on the Illumina HiSeq System as 87-base-pair reads. As for the authors' bioinformatics: A later analysis counted tens of millions of unique TCR beta chains across the 666 repertoires, and roughly 11 million of these chains were shared by at least two donors. To remove PCR and sequencing errors, raw reads were error-corrected and collapsed into unique sequences using a nearest-neighbor algorithm that merged closely related sequences. Alignment of CDR3 sequences to IMGT reference sequences was used to assign V, D and J gene segments. For a sequence to be retained, a match of at least six nucleotides was required to both a V gene segment and a J gene segment. Rearrangements were called productive when the CDR3 lacked stop codons and stayed in frame with V and J; all others were non-productive. CDR3 was defined according to IMGT convention as the region running from the second conserved V-encoded cysteine to the conserved J-encoded phenylalanine. The earlier analysis of some 580 of the donors excluded any sequence lacking an unambiguous match to a single V gene segment. An earlier analysis of just under 600 of the donors called V segments functional above 56.7% productive rearrangements and segregating when the between-donor standard deviation exceeded 5%. A statistical classification framework was built for diagnosing cytomegalovirus status from the catalog of TCR beta chain sequences. In a later analysis, TCR nucleotide sequences were compared against IMGT/GENE-DB human TR gene sequences so that V and J genes could be assigned. In a later analysis, CDR3 sequences and most-parsimonious VDJ recombination scenarios were assigned using the TCRdist pipeline. In a later analysis, every TCR beta chain was defined by the combination of its CDR3 amino acid sequence and its V-gene family, and reads without a unique V-gene family were dropped. A later analysis removed 600 or so highly shared, low-generation-probability nucleotide sequences to deal with suspected cross-contamination and a sequencing artifact. For each public chain, a later analysis derived a clonal expansion index from normalized ranks of inferred template counts within each repertoire. Generation probabilities in a later analysis came from a VDJ recombination model fitted to out-of-frame rearrangements, and those results were checked against IGoR. In a later analysis, TCR-TCR, TCR-HLA and TCR-CMV co-occurrence was scored with hypergeometric tests, and a repertoire-size bias correction was applied to TCR pairs. In a later analysis, false discovery rates were estimated by permuting HLA or CMV assignments 20 times. In a later analysis, co-occurring TCRs were grouped using DBSCAN, and TCRdist sequence similarity was added for clustering within HLA-allele-positive subsets. Repertoires with fewer than 30,000 or more than 120,000 public chains were left out of co-occurrence clustering, as were five repertoires with anomalous nucleotide sharing. TCRdb limited this immuneACCESS table to in-frame rearrangements with V and J called. A share of clones is missing; checked studies link under half to unresolved V genes, and the rest is unexplained. Clone size and the V and J calls come from that table; the DNA yielded D and trimming. The sample table lists under 200,000 clones, about four fifths of them with a count of one. The ten top clones hold 2% to 3% of the sample.

Sequenced sample: PBMCs. Recombination linked TRBV7-9 to TRBJ1-4; 5 matching bases give a weak D call of TRBD1. This sequence originates from a woman aged 45-59 years in good health and CMV-seropositive. The encoded CDR3 is CASSLGRANEKLFF. The DNA sequence is given as TGTGCCAGCAGCTTAGGCAGGGCAAATGAAAAACTGTTTTTT. Reference TRBV7-9 and TRBJ1-4 genes cover what lies past the CDR3, so the full variable domain is DTGVSQNPRHKITKRGQNVTFRCDPISEHNRLYWYRQTLGQGPEFLTYFQNEAQLEKSRLLSDRFSAERPKGSFSTLEIQRTEQGDSAMYLCASSLGRANEKLFFGSGTQLSVL.